This is a list of T cell receptor beta chains from one sample in a study of T cells expressing NK-cell markers. Using the 5' RACE reads, TCRdb records one entry per CDR3 protein without DNA. This table holds about 260,000 distinct CDR3 sequences. Material: blood T cells: a sorted CD56 or NKG2C T cell subset, CD4+ or CD8+ T cells, or bulk PBMC T cells (not recorded which). The receptors come from a man between 18 and 35 years old in good health. Both conserved end residues are part of each CDR3.

j_gene: TRBJ2-7; v_gene: TRBV7-2; CDR3aa: CASSLNLAGPLEQYF
j_gene: TRBJ2-7; v_gene: TRBV20-1; CDR3aa: CSAKRGSTGEQYF
j_gene: TRBJ2-5; v_gene: TRBV5-4; CDR3aa: CASSLGGTGRETQYF
j_gene: TRBJ1-2; v_gene: TRBV30; CDR3aa: CAWSTDVGGGYTF
j_gene: TRBJ1-2; v_gene: TRBV5-1; CDR3aa: CATSSGLPSTLGYTF
j_gene: TRBJ2-1; v_gene: TRBV5-1; CDR3aa: CASSQSGSEQFF
j_gene: TRBJ1-2; v_gene: TRBV20-1; CDR3aa: CSGLALSPGGGYTF
j_gene: TRBJ1-3; v_gene: TRBV29-1; CDR3aa: CSVEVQGGNTIYF
j_gene: TRBJ2-7; v_gene: TRBV20-1; CDR3aa: CSARVVQGAGQYF
j_gene: TRBJ2-3; v_gene: TRBV29-1; CDR3aa: CSVMSGVGTDTQYF
j_gene: TRBJ2-1; v_gene: TRBV20-1; CDR3aa: CSARVLPSGSINEQFF
j_gene: TRBJ2-3; v_gene: TRBV7-2; CDR3aa: CASSFGYTQYF
j_gene: TRBJ2-3; v_gene: TRBV6-5; CDR3aa: CASSYPPGDTQYF
j_gene: TRBJ2-1; v_gene: TRBV20-1; CDR3aa: CSARVPGAVNEQFF
j_gene: TRBJ1-2; v_gene: TRBV10-2; CDR3aa: CASSDPGRGNYGYTF
j_gene: TRBJ1-1; v_gene: TRBV9; CDR3aa: CASSVDILTEAFF
j_gene: TRBJ2-2; v_gene: TRBV29-1; CDR3aa: CSVQAGNSGELFF
j_gene: TRBJ2-7; v_gene: TRBV18; CDR3aa: CASSPGARMEQYF
j_gene: TRBJ1-1; v_gene: TRBV20-1; CDR3aa: CSALSAQNTEAFF
j_gene: TRBJ2-3; v_gene: TRBV29-1; CDR3aa: CSARRGPDTQYF
j_gene: TRBJ2-5; v_gene: TRBV5-1; CDR3aa: CASSTGTGQQGTQYF
j_gene: TRBJ2-7; v_gene: TRBV27; CDR3aa: CASRDIRDHEQYF
j_gene: TRBJ2-1; v_gene: TRBV7-6; CDR3aa: CASSLGTSGTGDEQFF
j_gene: TRBJ2-7; v_gene: TRBV12-3/TRBV12-4; CDR3aa: CASSPPGQGYYEQYF
j_gene: TRBJ2-7; v_gene: TRBV19; CDR3aa: CASRKGTGAYEQYF
j_gene: TRBJ2-1; v_gene: TRBV2; CDR3aa: CASTWAGGNRNEQFF
j_gene: TRBJ1-3; v_gene: TRBV12-3/TRBV12-4; CDR3aa: CASSRGTSGNTIYF
j_gene: TRBJ2-7; v_gene: TRBV13; CDR3aa: CASSSSRDHYEQYF
j_gene: TRBJ2-1; v_gene: TRBV20-1; CDR3aa: CSAPFVESGSYNEQFF
j_gene: TRBJ2-1; v_gene: TRBV27; CDR3aa: CASSSWTRARNEQFF
j_gene: TRBJ2-1; v_gene: TRBV6-5; CDR3aa: CASSYLGQSNEQFF
j_gene: TRBJ2-7; v_gene: TRBV20-1; CDR3aa: CSATSKGVAKPGQYF
j_gene: TRBJ2-2; v_gene: TRBV20-1; CDR3aa: CSAEVVGELFF
j_gene: TRBJ2-5; v_gene: TRBV28; CDR3aa: CASSYGGTGLQETQYF
j_gene: TRBJ2-1; v_gene: TRBV6-2/TRBV6-3; CDR3aa: CASSYLYSEQFF
j_gene: TRBJ2-7; v_gene: TRBV12-5; CDR3aa: CASGRRQGEQYF
j_gene: TRBJ2-3; v_gene: TRBV5-4; CDR3aa: CASRTDRGAPDTQYF
j_gene: TRBJ2-7; v_gene: TRBV12-3/TRBV12-4; CDR3aa: CASSSRQDKAEQYF
j_gene: TRBJ2-1; v_gene: TRBV20-1; CDR3aa: CSARGPTSGRISEQFF
j_gene: TRBJ2-1; v_gene: TRBV7-2; CDR3aa: CASSLDSRSNEQFF
j_gene: TRBJ2-1; v_gene: TRBV6-1; CDR3aa: CASSGLDEQFF
j_gene: TRBJ2-1; v_gene: TRBV27; CDR3aa: CASSLEGRRGALYNEQFF
j_gene: TRBJ1-5; v_gene: TRBV28; CDR3aa: CASSGQGGDQPQHF
j_gene: TRBJ2-2; v_gene: TRBV6-1; CDR3aa: CASSRGTRQNTGELFF
j_gene: TRBJ2-1; v_gene: TRBV30; CDR3aa: CAWSRTSGRSTHNEQFF